One and the same sample provided the 14 T cell receptor beta chains below, sequenced in a study of blood T cell repertoires in COVID-19. Measured with immunoSEQ multiplex PCR; TCRdb has only the in-frame clones, and not every one. In the table there are approximately 190,000 clones, around 84% of which are singletons. Material for sequencing was peripheral blood. The receptor set was obtained from a human donor in a cohort sampled during active COVID-19.

The chain recombines TRBV18 with TRBJ2-1, with TRBD2 matching over 7 bases. With V trimmed by 4 bases and J by 2 bases, 8 bases remained unmatched. Looked up from germline, CDR1 is KGHSH and CDR2 is LQKENI. The CDR3 totals 16 residues. CDR3 nucleotide sequence: TGTGCCAGCTCACTTCCCTCGGGGGGACCCTACAATGAGCAGTTCTTC. Its translation: CASSLPSGGPYNEQFF.

V gene TRBV5-1 combines with J gene TRBJ1-1; D is perhaps TRBD1 (6 bases). The germline V gene encodes CDR1 SGHRS and CDR2 YFSETQ. The ends were cut back, 4 bases at V and 0 bases at J, with 16 bases in the middle. This CDR3 region has 16 residues. Written as DNA, the CDR3 is TGCGCCAGCAGCGGCAGGGGTGGGAGGGTGAACACTGAAGCTTTCTTT. Protein sequence: CASSGRGGRVNTEAFF.

This chain connects TRBV2 to TRBJ1-2, with a possible D match to TRBD1 (6 bases). Germline V gene data show CDR1 as SNHLY and CDR2 as FYNNEI. V was cut by 8 bases and J by 4 bases, with 17 bases left in between. CDR3 length: 14 residues. CDR3 in DNA: TGTGCCAGCGCACCGCCGGGACAAGGCTATGGCTACACCTTC. This gives the protein CASAPPGQGYGYTF.

The chain couples TRBV6-1 to TRBJ1-5; the D is unclear. Deletions cut 3 bases from V and 5 bases from J, with 23 bases between. The CDR3 covers 18 residues. CDR1 MNHNS and CDR2 SASEGT come from the germline V gene. CDR3 in DNA: TGTGCCAGCAGTGATAATTTAAGCAACGGGGTGAGGGATCAGCCCCAGCATTTT. Protein sequence: CASSDNLSNGVRDQPQHF.

The chain joins TRBV7-8 to TRBJ1-6, with 7 bases fitting TRBD1. The V gene's germline CDR1 is SGHVS and CDR2 FQNEAQ. The CDR3 covers 15 residues. The ends lost 3 bases at V and 7 bases at J; junction bases unmatched: 6. The CDR3 loop reads CASSLPGQRNSPLHF. In DNA form, the CDR3 reads TGTGCCAGCAGCTTGCCGGGACAGAGAAATTCACCCCTCCACTTT. The complete variable domain, with remaining parts taken from reference TRBV7-8 and TRBJ1-6, reads GAGVSQSPRYKVAKRGQDVALRCDPISGHVSLFWYQQALGQGPEFLTYFQNEAQLDKSGLPSDRFFAERPEGSVSTLKIQRTQQEDSAVYLCASSLPGQRNSPLHFGNGTRLTVT.

The V call is TRBV6-5, the J call TRBJ1-6, with 7 bases aligning to TRBD1. The CDR3 contains 15 residues. After removal of 6 bases from V and 7 bases from J, the junction contained 9 bases not matched to a gene. Germline lookup yields CDR1 MNHEY and CDR2 SVGAGI. CDR3 DNA sequence: TGTGCCAGCAGGGTCTTTACAGGGGCGAATTCACCCCTCCACTTT. Protein sequence: CASRVFTGANSPLHF.

This sequence joins TRBV19 and TRBJ1-1; D gene unclear. V gave up 0 bases and J gave up 3 bases, with 8 bases separating them. This CDR3 is built from 14 residues. CDR1 and CDR2 (germline): LNHDA, SQIVND (reference sequence). CDR3 in DNA: TGTGCCAGTAGTATAGATTGGGAGTACACTGAAGCTTTCTTT. Protein: CASSIDWEYTEAFF.

The chain is built from TRBV4-1 and TRBJ1-4; D is possibly TRBD1 (6 bases). CDR3 length: 15 residues. CDR1 is MGHRA, CDR2 YSYEKL, per germline. V was shortened by 4 bases and J by 5 bases, with 14 bases between the two germline ends. CDR3 amino acids: CASSPGDRQNEKLFF. Written as DNA, the CDR3 is TGCGCCAGCAGCCCCGGAGACAGGCAGAATGAAAAACTGTTTTTT.

This clone was observed a single time. The chain couples TRBV6-1 to TRBJ1-5; the D is unclear. The V and J ends lost 3 bases and 6 bases respectively, with 6 bases between them. The germline gives CDR1 MNHNS, CDR2 SASEGT. This CDR3 is built from 12 residues. The CDR3 reads CASSDNFQPQHF. The CDR3 DNA is TGTGCCAGCAGTGATAACTTTCAGCCCCAGCATTTT.

The chain joins TRBV5-5 to TRBJ1-5; D may be TRBD1 (6 bases). The CDR3 has 15 amino acids. Looked up from germline, CDR1 is SGHKS and CDR2 is YYEKEE (reference sequence). V gave up 4 bases and J gave up 3 bases, with 14 bases separating them. CDR3 residues: CASSLVSGDNQPQHF. In DNA, the CDR3 is TGTGCCAGCAGCCTGGTATCAGGGGACAATCAGCCCCAGCATTTT.

The V call is TRBV27, the J call TRBJ2-1, with 7 nucleotides matching TRBD2. With 4 bases clipped from V and 2 bases from J, the junction kept 5 bases outside the gene matches. CDR3 length: 15 residues. Looked up from germline, CDR1 is MNHEY and CDR2 is SMNVEV (reference sequence). The CDR3 sequence is CASSSPSGAYNEQFF. As DNA, the CDR3 is TGTGCCAGCAGTTCCCCAAGCGGGGCCTACAATGAGCAGTTCTTC.

This clone was detected only once. The V and J genes are TRBV3-1 (or the pseudogene TRBV3-2) and TRBJ1-1; D ambiguous. Germline CDR1 is LGHDT and CDR2 is YNNKEL (reference sequence). The V end was cut by 4 bases, the J end by 3 bases, with 9 bases between. There are 13 residues in the CDR3. CDR3 loop: CASSLITYTEAFF. The DNA of the CDR3 is TGTGCCAGCAGCCTCATCACTTACACTGAAGCTTTCTTT.

The chain recombines TRBV7-9 with TRBJ2-2, with TRBD1 matching 12 bases. This CDR3 is 16 amino acids long. The germline CDR1 and CDR2 sequences are SEHNR and FQNEAQ (reference sequence). The V and J ends lost 4 bases and 7 bases, in that order; junction bases with no gene match: 7. CDR3: CASSSRDRGHGGELFF. The CDR3 DNA reads as TGTGCCAGCAGCTCCCGGGACAGGGGGCATGGCGGGGAGCTGTTTTTT.

V gene TRBV7-2 combines with J gene TRBJ2-4; D is possibly TRBD2 (6 bases). Germline V gives CDR1 SGHTA, CDR2 FQGNSA. Trimming stripped 1 base from V and 3 bases from J, with 13 bases between. This CDR3 is 16 amino acids long. The chain's CDR3 is CASSLETGVVKNIQYF. The CDR3 DNA is TGTGCCAGCAGCTTAGAGACGGGGGTAGTCAAAAACATTCAGTACTTC.